One sample yielded the 32 T cell receptor beta chains listed below, sequenced in a study of shared clonotypes between healthy human individuals. Some clones are missing from TCRdb's copy, which holds only in-frame ones; the method was immunoSEQ multiplex PCR. The sample yields under 2,000,000 clones, about 95% seen once. In the naive CD8 group, cells lacked CD45RO and were positively selected for CCR7, so terminally differentiated effector memory CD45RA+ cells were left out. Material for sequencing was naive CD8+ T cells sorted from blood. The receptors here all came from a man aged 18 to 30 in good health.

The chain is built from TRBV9 and TRBJ1-1; D might be TRBD1 (5 bases). Germline-derived CDR1 and CDR2 are SGDLS and YYNGEE. The CDR3 is 15 amino acids. V lost 4 bases and J lost 4, with 17 bases in between. In DNA form, the CDR3 reads TGTGCCAGCAGCCTGAGAGGGGAGACTGCCACTGAAGCTTTCTTT. Protein sequence: CASSLRGETATEAFF.

The chain employs TRBV11-2 and TRBJ2-5; D gene uncertain. The ends were cut back, 4 bases at V and 4 bases at J, with 10 bases in the middle. CDR1 SGHAT and CDR2 FQNNGV come from the germline V gene. The CDR3 has 13 residues. The CDR3 sequence is CASSSSTGETQYF. The CDR3 DNA reads TGTGCCAGCAGCTCCTCCACCGGAGAGACCCAGTACTTC.

V and J are TRBV27 and TRBJ2-5; 7 bases match TRBD1. V lost 6 bases to trimming and J lost 1 base; unmatched junction nucleotides: 8. This CDR3 has 15 amino acids. Germline V gives CDR1 MNHEY, CDR2 SMNVEV (reference sequence). The chain's CDR3 is CASSLIGQVQETQYF. In nucleotides, the CDR3 is TGTGCCAGCAGCCTAATCGGACAGGTCCAAGAGACCCAGTACTTC.

V usage is TRBV4-1 and J usage is TRBJ2-3; TRBD1 matches at 8 bases. The V segment lost 2 bases and the J segment 5 bases; nucleotides outside the gene matches: 6. The CDR3 covers 15 residues. Germline CDR1 is MGHRA and CDR2 is YSYEKL. CDR3 bases: TGCGCCAGCAGCCAACAGGGGGCGCGAGGAGATACGCAGTATTTT. It codes for CASSQQGARGDTQYF.

In regard to this clone: Other DNA sequences of this sample code for an identical CDR3. The rearrangement joins TRBV9 to TRBJ2-7; D unclear. V lost 0 bases, J lost 3 bases, and 10 bases lay in between. CDR1 is SGDLS, CDR2 YYNGEE, per germline. The CDR3 runs to 14 residues. This chain's CDR3 is CASSVGGDGYEQYF. The CDR3 region has the DNA TGTGCCAGCAGCGTAGGTGGTGACGGCTACGAGCAGTACTTC.

The CDR3 nucleotides read TGTGCCAGCAGCCCCCACTTAAGTCTTGAGGAATTGAACACTGAAGCTTTCTTT. Protein: CASSPHLSLEELNTEAFF. J is TRBJ1-1 and V is TRBV9; D remains ambiguous. This CDR3 comprises 18 residues. Germline-derived CDR1 and CDR2 are SGDLS and YYNGEE. Trimming took off 4 bases at V and 0 bases at J, with 22 bases between the two ends.

The chain joins TRBV30 to TRBJ2-1; D tentatively reads TRBD1 or TRBD2 (5 bases each). The CDR3 extends over 13 amino acids. The germline gives CDR1 GTSNPN, CDR2 SVGIG (reference sequence). V lost 2 bases to trimming and J lost 9 bases, with 14 bases between them. The CDR3 nucleotides are TGTGCCTGGAGTACCGTCGGGGCAGGTGAGCAGTTCTTC. Amino acids: CAWSTVGAGEQFF. Looking up the rest from reference TRBV30 and TRBJ2-1 gives the full variable domain: SQTIHQWPATLVQPVGSPLSLECTVEGTSNPNLYWYRQAAGRGLQLLFYSVGIGQISSEVPQNLSASRPQDRQFILSSKKLLLSDSGFYLCAWSTVGAGEQFFGPGTRLTVL.

Concerning this clone itself: This sample also contains other DNA sequences that code for the same CDR3. The chain's CDR3 is CASSYGGVYGYTF. The CDR3 DNA reads TGTGCCAGCAGTTATGGGGGGGTCTATGGCTACACCTTC. V usage is TRBV6-5 and J usage is TRBJ1-2; the D gene is possibly TRBD1 (5 bases). The CDR3 spans 13 residues. Germline V CDR1 and CDR2: MNHEY, SVGAGI. Trimming left V 3 bases short and J 4 bases short, with 9 bases between.

The V and J genes are TRBV20-1 and TRBJ2-7; no clear D. Per the germline V gene, CDR1 is DFQATT and CDR2 is SNEGSKA (reference sequence). V lost 1 base and J lost 7, with 8 bases in between. CDR3 size: 11 residues. This CDR3 is CSARVAWEQYF. The CDR3 nucleotides are TGCAGTGCTAGAGTGGCGTGGGAGCAGTACTTC.

V and J are TRBV13 and TRBJ1-6, with D perhaps TRBD1 (5 bases). This CDR3 contains 14 residues. Per the germline V gene, CDR1 is PRHDT and CDR2 is FYEKMQ (reference sequence). V lost 0 bases and J 7 bases, leaving 7 bases between the germline ends. CDR3 sequence (DNA): TGTGCCAGCAGCTTAGGGGGGGGGAATTCACCCCTCCACTTT. Residues: CASSLGGGNSPLHF. Complete variable domain (other parts from reference TRBV13 and TRBJ1-6): AAGVIQSPRHLIKEKRETATLKCYPIPRHDTVYWYQQGPGQDPQFLISFYEKMQSDKGSIPDRFSAQQFSDYHSELNMSSLELGDSALYFCASSLGGGNSPLHFGNGTRLTVT.

Turning to this clone: Within the sample, other DNA sequences also encode this same CDR3. DNA for the CDR3: TGTGCCAGCAGCTCCCTAGCGGGGGGGACAGATACGCAGTATTTT. Residues: CASSSLAGGTDTQYF. J is TRBJ2-3 and V is TRBV7-3, with 12 positions matching TRBD2. The CDR3 loop spans 15 amino acids. The junction had 2 bases not matched to a gene; V was cut back by 4 bases and J by 3 bases. Germline V gives CDR1 SGHTA, CDR2 FQGTGA.

About this clone: The junction differs from germline at one of its ends, possibly a read error. The V and J genes are TRBV10-2 and TRBJ1-1; D gene unclear. CDR3 length equals 12 residues. Looked up from germline, CDR1 is WSHSY and CDR2 is SAAADI. CDR3 coding DNA: TGCGCCAGCAATGAGCTGAACACTGAAGCTTTCTTT. Translated: CASNELNTEAFF.

Concerning this clone: Other DNA sequences of this sample code for an identical CDR3. The V gene is TRBV28, the J gene TRBJ1-4; D is possibly TRBD1 (5 bases). This CDR3 has 14 amino acids. CDR1 is MDHEN and CDR2 is SYDVKM in the germline V gene. Deletions cut 5 bases from V and 5 bases from J, with 12 bases between. This CDR3 reads CASSLRGVNEKLFF. DNA for the CDR3: TGTGCCAGCAGTCTCCGGGGGGTAAATGAAAAACTGTTTTTT.

This clone has only one observation. This sequence joins TRBV6-1 and TRBJ2-7; 10 bases map to TRBD1. CDR3 length equals 17 residues. Germline V gene lookup returns CDR1 MNHNS and CDR2 SASEGT. Trimming at V came to 3 bases and at J to 5 bases, leaving 13 bases not matched to a gene. CDR3 nucleotides: TGTGCCAGCAGTGAGAGTTGGCGGGACAGGGGAGTCCACGAGCAGTACTTC. Amino acid sequence: CASSESWRDRGVHEQYF.

The V and J genes are TRBV27 and TRBJ2-1; 8 bases agree with TRBD2. The ends lost 7 bases at V and 0 bases at J; junction bases unmatched: 14. Germline CDR1 MNHEY, CDR2 SMNVEV (reference sequence). The CDR3 loop spans 18 amino acids. The CDR3 loop is CASTQIGTSHISYNEQFF. Written as DNA, the CDR3 is TGTGCCAGCACCCAAATCGGGACTAGTCATATCTCCTACAATGAGCAGTTCTTC.

This chain joins TRBV15 and TRBJ2-4; D might be TRBD1 (5 bases). The V gene's germline CDR1 is LNHNV and CDR2 YYDKDF (reference sequence). Trimming pared 0 bases from V and 7 bases from J, leaving 13 bases between. The CDR3 loop spans 15 amino acids. The CDR3 loop is CATSRERFSGNIQYF. The CDR3 bases are TGTGCCACCAGCAGAGAACGGTTCTCAGGGAACATTCAGTACTTC.

This chain connects TRBV10-1 to TRBJ2-4; 10 nucleotides match TRBD1. This CDR3 region has 16 residues. Germline trimming cut 3 bases from V and 7 bases from J; bases unmatched to any gene: 9. Looked up from germline, CDR1 is WNHNN and CDR2 is SYGVQD (reference sequence). The CDR3 DNA reads TGCGCCAGCAGTGACCGGGACAGGGGTGTCGGCAACATTCAGTACTTC. It is translated as CASSDRDRGVGNIQYF.

The V and J genes are TRBV5-6 and TRBJ2-7; no definite D call. V lost 2 bases to trimming and J lost 4 bases, with 16 bases between them. CDR3 size: 15 residues. CDR1 is SGHDT and CDR2 is YYEEEE in the germline V gene. This CDR3 reads CASSFMVSIGYEQYF. For the CDR3, the DNA is TGTGCCAGCAGCTTCATGGTTTCCATAGGATACGAGCAGTACTTC.

V usage is TRBV28 and J usage is TRBJ2-2, with TRBD1 matching 7 bases. The CDR3 length is 15 residues. Germline-derived CDR1 and CDR2 are MDHEN and SYDVKM. V lost 3 bases, J lost 0 bases, and 1 base stayed unmatched. CDR3 sequence: CASSFRGPNTGELFF. For the CDR3, the DNA is TGTGCCAGCAGTTTTAGGGGGCCGAACACCGGGGAGCTGTTTTTT.

This chain uses TRBV4-1 with TRBJ2-1, with D hard to call. CDR3 length: 12 residues. Germline V gives CDR1 MGHRA, CDR2 YSYEKL. Deletions cut 4 bases from V and 13 bases from J, with 14 bases between. Here the CDR3 reads CASSRIMSEQFF. CDR3 coding DNA: TGCGCCAGCAGCCGTATTATGAGCGAACAGTTCTTC.

The chain combines TRBV4-3 with TRBJ2-1, with a weak D call TRBD1 (6 bases). The CDR3 runs to 17 residues. Germline V gene data show CDR1 as LGHNA and CDR2 as YSLEER. Trimming stripped 1 base from V and 0 bases from J, with 13 bases between. The CDR3 loop is CASSQGGHPSSYNEQFF. DNA of the CDR3: TGCGCCAGCAGCCAAGGGGGGCACCCAAGCTCCTACAATGAGCAGTTCTTC.

This sequence joins TRBV7-9 and TRBJ2-1; the match to TRBD2 covers 10 bases. This CDR3 comprises 15 residues. Germline-derived CDR1 and CDR2 are SEHNR and FQNEAQ (reference sequence). V lost 5 bases, J lost 4 bases, and 5 bases stayed unmatched. The CDR3 DNA is TGTGCCAGCAGCCCCGGGACTAGCGCTTACAATGAGCAGTTCTTC. Amino acid sequence: CASSPGTSAYNEQFF.

The CDR3 reads CASANPEAGFQPQHF. The CDR3 nucleotides read TGTGCCAGCGCAAACCCGGAGGCAGGGTTTCAGCCCCAGCATTTT. The chain combines TRBV6-1 with TRBJ1-5, with D tentatively TRBD1 (5 bases). CDR3 length: 15 residues. Germline lookup yields CDR1 MNHNS and CDR2 SASEGT. V lost 8 bases, J lost 6 bases, and 20 bases lay in between.

The gene calls are TRBV6-1 and TRBJ1-6; D ambiguous. Trimming removed 4 bases at V and 0 bases at J, with 10 bases between. The CDR3 has 16 amino acids. From germline, CDR1 is MNHNS and CDR2 SASEGT. CDR3 amino acids: CASSGTESSYNSPLHF. The CDR3 DNA follows: TGTGCCAGCAGTGGTACGGAGAGCTCCTATAATTCACCCCTCCACTTT.

Concerning this clone itself: The sample holds other DNA sequences that translate to the same CDR3. The V gene is TRBV11-3, the J gene TRBJ2-3; no clear D gene. Germline-derived CDR1 and CDR2 are SGHNT and YENEEA. The CDR3 is 12 residues long. V was shortened by 1 base and J by 5 bases, with 4 bases between the two germline ends. The CDR3 region is CASSLGEDTQYF. CDR3 nucleotides: TGTGCCAGCAGCTTAGGGGAAGATACGCAGTATTTT.

The chain employs TRBV5-1 and TRBJ1-1, with D tentatively TRBD1 (5 bases). CDR3 length equals 16 residues. Trimming cost V 3 bases and J 2 bases, with 17 bases left between them. Germline V gene data show CDR1 as SGHRS and CDR2 as YFSETQ. The CDR3 DNA reads TGCGCCAGCAGCTCGGCGTTGGGAGGGGTAAACACTGAAGCTTTCTTT. It specifies CASSSALGGVNTEAFF.

This chain uses TRBV5-5 with TRBJ2-7; TRBD1 aligns across 7 bases. Germline CDR1 reads SGHKS; CDR2 reads YYEKEE (reference sequence). The CDR3 sequence is 16 residues long. The V gene end was trimmed by 0 bases and the J gene end by 3 bases; junction bases not matched to a gene: 9. This CDR3 reads CASSLGQGSTSYEQYF. The DNA for the CDR3 is TGTGCCAGCAGCTTGGGACAGGGTTCAACTAGCTACGAGCAGTACTTC.

The gene calls are TRBV18 and TRBJ2-7; 9 bases map to TRBD1. Germline V gene data show CDR1 as KGHSH and CDR2 as LQKENI. The V and J ends lost 4 bases and 4 bases, in that order; junction bases with no gene match: 2. This CDR3 is built from 13 residues. The CDR3 sequence: CASSRTGAYEQYF. DNA for the CDR3: TGTGCCAGCTCACGGACAGGGGCATACGAGCAGTACTTC.

This chain links TRBV18 with TRBJ2-7; 8 bases match TRBD1. CDR1 and CDR2 (germline): KGHSH, LQKENI. After removal of 4 bases from V and 1 base from J, the junction contained 3 bases not matched to a gene. This CDR3 contains 14 residues. The CDR3 sequence: CASSQYRGSYEQYF. The CDR3 region has the DNA TGTGCCAGCTCACAGTACAGGGGGTCCTACGAGCAGTACTTC.

The chain employs TRBV9 and TRBJ2-1; D gene unclear. Germline V gene lookup returns CDR1 SGDLS and CDR2 YYNGEE. CDR3 length: 13 amino acids. Trimming cost V 0 bases and J 7 bases, with 8 bases left between them. The CDR3 DNA sequence: TGTGCCAGCAGCGTAGGGACGGCAAATGAGCAGTTCTTC. This codes for CASSVGTANEQFF.

This clone occurred once. J is TRBJ2-7 and V is TRBV5-4, with 8 bases lining up with TRBD1. The junction had 6 bases not matched to a gene; V was cut back by 4 bases and J by 6 bases. Germline V gene lookup returns CDR1 SGHNT and CDR2 YYREEE (reference sequence). The CDR3 is 13 amino acids. CDR3 DNA sequence: TGTGCCAGCAGCGCGGACAGGGCTGCCGAGCAGTACTTC. The encoded protein is CASSADRAAEQYF.

V and J are TRBV4-3 and TRBJ2-7; possibly TRBD1 for D (5 bases). V lost 1 base to trimming and J lost 5 bases, with 18 bases between them. CDR1 and CDR2 (germline): LGHNA, YSLEER. CDR3 length: 16 amino acids. The DNA of the CDR3 is TGCGCCAGCAGCCAAGTTAATGCCCCTGACAGAGACGAGCAGTACTTC. It yields the protein CASSQVNAPDRDEQYF.